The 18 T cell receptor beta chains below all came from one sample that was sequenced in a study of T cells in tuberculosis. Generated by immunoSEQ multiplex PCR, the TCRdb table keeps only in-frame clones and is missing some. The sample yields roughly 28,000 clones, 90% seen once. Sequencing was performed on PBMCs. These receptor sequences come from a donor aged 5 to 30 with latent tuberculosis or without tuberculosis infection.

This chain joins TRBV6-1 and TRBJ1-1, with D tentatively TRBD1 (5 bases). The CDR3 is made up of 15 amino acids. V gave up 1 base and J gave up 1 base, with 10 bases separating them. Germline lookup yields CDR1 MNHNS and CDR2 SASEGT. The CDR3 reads CASSEGAGRNTEAFF. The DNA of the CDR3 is TGTGCCAGCAGTGAAGGGGCAGGGCGGAACACTGAAGCTTTCTTT.

CDR3 in amino acids: CASSLEASGGAANTGELFF. As DNA, the CDR3 is TGTGCCAGCAGCTTAGAGGCTAGCGGGGGGGCTGCGAACACCGGGGAGCTGTTTTTT. V usage is TRBV11-2 and J usage is TRBJ2-2; 12 bases fit TRBD2. From germline, CDR1 is SGHAT and CDR2 FQNNGV. The length of the CDR3 is 19 residues. With 0 bases clipped from V and 0 bases from J, the junction kept 5 bases outside the gene matches. Supplemented by reference TRBV11-2 and TRBJ2-2, the full variable domain reads EAGVAQSPRYKIIEKRQSVAFWCNPISGHATLYWYQQILGQGPKLLIQFQNNGVVDDSQLPKDRFSAERLKGVDSTLKIQPAKLEDSAVYLCASSLEASGGAANTGELFFGEGSRLTVL.

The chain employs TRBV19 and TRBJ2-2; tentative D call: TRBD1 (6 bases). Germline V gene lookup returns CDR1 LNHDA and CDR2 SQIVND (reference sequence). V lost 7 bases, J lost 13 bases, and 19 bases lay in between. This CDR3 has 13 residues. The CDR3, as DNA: TGTGCCAGTAACTCTCTGGGGGACACAGGGCTGTTTTTT. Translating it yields CASNSLGDTGLFF.

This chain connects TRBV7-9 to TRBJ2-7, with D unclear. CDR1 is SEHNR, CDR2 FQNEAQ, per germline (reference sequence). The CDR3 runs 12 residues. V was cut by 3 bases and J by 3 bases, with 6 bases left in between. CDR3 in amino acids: CASSFSNYEQYF. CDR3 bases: TGTGCCAGCAGCTTTTCCAACTACGAGCAGTACTTC.

The CDR3 DNA sequence: TGTGCCAGCAGCTTTCTCAATCAGCCCCAGCATTTT. The encoded protein is CASSFLNQPQHF. The chain couples TRBV7-2 to TRBJ1-5; D not certain. Trimming removed 3 bases at V and 3 bases at J, with 3 bases between. Germline CDR1 SGHTA, CDR2 FQGNSA. The CDR3 runs 12 residues.

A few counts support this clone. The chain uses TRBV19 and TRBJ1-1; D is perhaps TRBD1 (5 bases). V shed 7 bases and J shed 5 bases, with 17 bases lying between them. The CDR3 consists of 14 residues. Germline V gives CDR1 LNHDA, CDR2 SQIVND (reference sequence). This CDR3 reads CASKEFRVRTEAFF. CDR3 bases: TGTGCCAGTAAAGAGTTCAGGGTAAGGACTGAAGCTTTCTTT.

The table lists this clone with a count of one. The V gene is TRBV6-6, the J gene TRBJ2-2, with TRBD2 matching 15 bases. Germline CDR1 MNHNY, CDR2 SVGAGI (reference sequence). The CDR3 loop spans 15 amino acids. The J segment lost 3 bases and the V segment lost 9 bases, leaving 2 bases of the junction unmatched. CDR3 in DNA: TGTGCCAGTGGACTAGCGGGGGGGGACACCGGGGAGCTGTTTTTT. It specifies CASGLAGGDTGELFF.

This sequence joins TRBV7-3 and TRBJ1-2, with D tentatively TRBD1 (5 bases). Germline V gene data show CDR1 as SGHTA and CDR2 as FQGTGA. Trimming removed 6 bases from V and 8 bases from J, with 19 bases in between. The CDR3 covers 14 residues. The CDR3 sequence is CASRFMCVWTGYTF. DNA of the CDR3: TGTGCCAGCAGATTTATGTGCGTCTGGACAGGCTACACCTTC.

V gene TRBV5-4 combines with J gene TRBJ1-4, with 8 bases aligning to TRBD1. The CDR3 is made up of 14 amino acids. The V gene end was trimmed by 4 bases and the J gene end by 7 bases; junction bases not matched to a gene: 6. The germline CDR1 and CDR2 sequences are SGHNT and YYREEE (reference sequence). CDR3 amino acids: CASSQQGAGEKLFF. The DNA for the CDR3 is TGTGCCAGCAGCCAGCAGGGGGCAGGTGAAAAACTGTTTTTT.

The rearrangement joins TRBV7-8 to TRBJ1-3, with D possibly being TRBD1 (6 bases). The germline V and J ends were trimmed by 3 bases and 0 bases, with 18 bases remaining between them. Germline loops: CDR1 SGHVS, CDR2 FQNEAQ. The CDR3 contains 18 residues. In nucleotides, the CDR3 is TGTGCCAGCAGCTTCCACAGGGTAGCGACGAGCTCTGGAAACACCATATATTTT. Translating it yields CASSFHRVATSSGNTIYF.

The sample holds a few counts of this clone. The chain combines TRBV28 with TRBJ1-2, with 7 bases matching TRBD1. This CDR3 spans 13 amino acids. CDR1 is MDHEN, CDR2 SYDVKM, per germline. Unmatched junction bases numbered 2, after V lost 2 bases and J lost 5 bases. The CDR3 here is CASSLRQGYGYTF. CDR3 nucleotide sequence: TGTGCCAGCAGTTTACGACAGGGTTATGGCTACACCTTC.

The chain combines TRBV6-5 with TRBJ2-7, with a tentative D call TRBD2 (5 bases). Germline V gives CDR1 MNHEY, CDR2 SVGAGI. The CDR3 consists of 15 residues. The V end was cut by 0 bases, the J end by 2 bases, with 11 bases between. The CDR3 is CASSYSIEGTYEQYF. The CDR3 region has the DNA TGTGCCAGCAGTTACTCTATCGAGGGCACCTACGAGCAGTACTTC.

CDR3 residues: CASSYSTVGRGYEQYF. The CDR3 nucleotides read TGTGCCAGCAGTTACTCGACGGTCGGGAGGGGCTACGAGCAGTACTTC. The V and J genes are TRBV6-5 and TRBJ2-7; 8 positions agree with TRBD2. With V trimmed by 0 bases and J by 3 bases, 7 bases remained unmatched. The CDR3 consists of 16 residues. Germline CDR1 reads MNHEY; CDR2 reads SVGAGI.

This CDR3 reads CASSYSTSRGAKEQFF. The CDR3 DNA follows: TGTGCCAGCAGTTACTCAACCAGCCGGGGGGCTAAAGAGCAGTTCTTC. The rearrangement uses TRBV6-6 and TRBJ2-1; TRBD2 might be the D (7 bases). Germline V lookup: CDR1 MNHNY, CDR2 SVGAGI (reference sequence). The V gene lost 0 bases and the J gene lost 10 bases, with 19 bases spanning the gap. This CDR3 has 16 amino acids.

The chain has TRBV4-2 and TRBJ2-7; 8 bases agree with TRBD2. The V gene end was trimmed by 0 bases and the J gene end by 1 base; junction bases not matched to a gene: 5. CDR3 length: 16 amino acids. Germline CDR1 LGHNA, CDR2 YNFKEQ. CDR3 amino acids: CASSQDISGGSYEQYF. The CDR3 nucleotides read TGTGCCAGCAGCCAAGATATAAGCGGGGGTTCCTACGAGCAGTACTTC.

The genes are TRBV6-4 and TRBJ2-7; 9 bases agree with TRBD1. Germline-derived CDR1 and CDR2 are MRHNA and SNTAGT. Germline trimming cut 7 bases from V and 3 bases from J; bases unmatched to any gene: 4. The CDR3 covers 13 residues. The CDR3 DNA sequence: TGTGCCAGCAAAACAGGGGGCGACTACGAGCAGTACTTC. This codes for CASKTGGDYEQYF.

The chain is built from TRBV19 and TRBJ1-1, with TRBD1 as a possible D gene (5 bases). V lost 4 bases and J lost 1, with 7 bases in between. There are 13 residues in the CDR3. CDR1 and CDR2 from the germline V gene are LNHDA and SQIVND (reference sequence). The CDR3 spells CASSTDRNTEAFF. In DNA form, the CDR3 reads TGTGCCAGTAGTACCGACAGGAACACTGAAGCTTTCTTT.

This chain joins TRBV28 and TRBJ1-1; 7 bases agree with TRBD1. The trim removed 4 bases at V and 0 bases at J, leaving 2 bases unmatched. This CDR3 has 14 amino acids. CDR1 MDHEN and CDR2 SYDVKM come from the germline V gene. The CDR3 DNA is TGTGCCAGCAGTTCAGGGACAGTGAACACTGAAGCTTTCTTT. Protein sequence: CASSSGTVNTEAFF.